What follows are 2 T cell receptor beta chains derived from one specimen sequenced in a study of T-cell reconstitution after alpha-beta-depleted transplantation in children. Overall study results and limits: T-cell numbers and diversity, one year after transplant, stemmed largely from T cells that were newly produced.

The TCRbeta library incorporated unique molecular identifiers. TCRdb re-derived calls from the PCR reads in MiXCR, one entry per CDR3 protein. The data show about 290,000 distinct CDR3 sequences, roughly 7.8% seen once. These receptors' antigens are unknown. The sample was peripheral blood, taken 360 days after TCRalphabeta/CD19-depleted stem cell transplant. The receptors come from a female patient between 2 and 15 years old who had a stem cell transplant for Fanconi anemia, so the T cells may come from the graft donor.

This clonotype came up a few times. The chain combines TRBV13 with TRBJ1-3, with 8 bases fitting TRBD1. Germline V lookup: CDR1 PRHDT, CDR2 FYEKMQ (reference sequence). This CDR3 comprises 15 residues. Losses at the gene ends were 2 bases for V and 4 bases for J; bases not matched to a gene: 4. The CDR3 DNA follows: TGTGCCAGCAGCTTACCGACAGGGGAGGGAAACACCATATATTTT. Its translation is CASSLPTGEGNTIYF.

This clonotype was picked up many times. V and J are TRBV7-6 and TRBJ2-3, with D hard to call. Trimming took off 5 bases at V and 5 bases at J, with 11 bases between the two ends. CDR1 and CDR2 from the germline V gene are SGHVS and FNYEAQ. The CDR3 spans 13 residues. CDR3: CASSPRSRDTQYF. The CDR3, as DNA: TGTGCCAGCAGCCCCCGGAGTAGAGATACGCAGTATTTT.